The 30 T cell receptor beta chains in this list originate from one sample, sequenced in a study of vaccination effects on CD4 cells after COVID-19. TCRdb's copy holds only in-frame clones and misses some; the assay was immunoSEQ multiplex PCR. The sample contains approximately 37,000 clones, approximately 73% of which appear only once. The antigens for these receptors are not known. ViraFEST used viral peptide pools to expand antigen-specific CD4+ T cells before sequencing. Subsequent to less than eleven days of culture, CD4+ T cells were isolated. Sometime from March through December 2020, the person acquired a SARS-CoV-2 infection that PCR confirmed. Sample: CD4+ T cells from PBMCs cultured with a peptide pool, taken before COVID-19 vaccination. The source of these receptors is a human donor who had a prior SARS-CoV-2 infection.

J is TRBJ1-1 and V is TRBV6-4; 8 bases are a match to TRBD1. Germline CDR1 MRHNA, CDR2 SNTAGT. J gave up 7 bases and V 2 bases, and 12 bases lay outside the gene matches. The CDR3 spans 16 residues. CDR3: CASSDDRGVAGDEAFF. As DNA, the CDR3 is TGTGCCAGCAGTGACGACAGGGGAGTTGCAGGGGATGAAGCTTTCTTT.

This chain uses TRBV2 with TRBJ2-7; 8 bases map to TRBD1. Germline CDR1 reads SNHLY; CDR2 reads FYNNEI. V lost 7 bases to trimming and J lost 3 bases; unmatched junction nucleotides: 5. This CDR3 has 13 residues. CDR3 sequence: CASTQGQDYEQYF. DNA for the CDR3: TGTGCCAGCACGCAGGGACAGGACTACGAGCAGTACTTC.

This chain joins TRBV30 and TRBJ2-1, with 8 nucleotides matching TRBD1. Germline V gives CDR1 GTSNPN, CDR2 SVGIG (reference sequence). CDR3 length: 16 amino acids. The trim removed 2 bases at V and 0 bases at J, leaving 6 bases unmatched. CDR3 DNA sequence: TGTGCCTGGAGTACGACAGGGGCTTTCTCCTACAATGAGCAGTTCTTC. This encodes CAWSTTGAFSYNEQFF.

This clone was detected only a few times. The chain uses TRBV12-3 or TRBV12-4 and TRBJ1-3; no clear D gene. The CDR3 sequence is 12 residues long. V was shortened by 5 bases and J by 2 bases, with 4 bases between the two germline ends. CDR3 loop: CASSPAGNTIYF. CDR3 in DNA: TGTGCCAGCAGTCCGGCTGGAAACACCATATATTTT.

The chain links TRBV6-2 or TRBV6-3 to TRBJ2-7; perhaps TRBD2 as D (6 bases). The CDR3 extends over 16 amino acids. Trimming left V 4 bases short and J 0 bases short, with 16 bases between. Germline V gene data show CDR1 as MNHEY and CDR2 as SVGEGT. The CDR3 DNA is TGTGCCAGCAGTTTCTGGCCTCTAGCGAACTCCTACGAGCAGTACTTC. Translating it yields CASSFWPLANSYEQYF.

The chain uses TRBV19 and TRBJ1-5; TRBD1 might be the D (5 bases). V was trimmed by 5 bases and J by 0 bases, leaving 11 bases between them. The germline CDR1 and CDR2 sequences are LNHDA and SQIVND (reference sequence). The length of the CDR3 is 15 residues. CDR3 DNA sequence: TGTGCCAGTAGTCTGTTAGGGACTAGCAATCAGCCCCAGCATTTT. Amino acids: CASSLLGTSNQPQHF.

There are a few counts of this clone. The chain carries TRBV5-1 and TRBJ1-1; D might be TRBD1 (6 bases). Germline CDR1 SGHRS, CDR2 YFSETQ. CDR3 length: 14 residues. The V end lost 4 bases, the J end lost 4 bases, and 14 bases lay between the germline ends. The CDR3 is CASSRRGAVTEAFF. CDR3 coding DNA: TGCGCCAGCAGCCGGCGGGGGGCCGTCACTGAAGCTTTCTTT.

This clone was picked up a small number of times. V usage is TRBV18 and J usage is TRBJ2-7; D is perhaps TRBD2 (6 bases). Trimming took off 2 bases at V and 5 bases at J, with 13 bases between the two ends. This CDR3 has 14 amino acids. Germline-derived CDR1 and CDR2 are KGHSH and LQKENI. The CDR3 protein is CASSPTGTFHEQYF. DNA for the CDR3: TGTGCCAGCTCACCAACCGGGACTTTCCACGAGCAGTACTTC.

J is TRBJ1-2 and V is TRBV7-2, with D unclear. V was clipped by 5 bases and J by 5 bases, with 12 bases between them. Per germline, CDR1 SGHTA and CDR2 FQGNSA. CDR3 length: 13 amino acids. The CDR3 reads CASSDGPGYGYTF. Written as DNA, the CDR3 is TGTGCCAGCAGCGACGGGCCTGGGTATGGCTACACCTTC.

The rearrangement uses TRBV18 and TRBJ1-1; tentatively, D is TRBD1 (5 bases). Germline CDR1 KGHSH, CDR2 LQKENI. The V end lost 5 bases, the J end lost 1 base, and 23 bases lay between the germline ends. The CDR3 extends over 18 amino acids. CDR3 region: CASSSRAGWLSGNTEAFF. CDR3 bases: TGTGCCAGCTCATCAAGGGCAGGGTGGTTGTCCGGGAACACTGAAGCTTTCTTT.

The chain has TRBV7-2 and TRBJ1-6, with no clear D. The CDR3 runs to 13 residues. V lost 2 bases to trimming and J lost 7 bases, with 6 bases between them. Germline lookup yields CDR1 SGHTA and CDR2 FQGNSA. The CDR3 is CASSLYENSPLHF. Here the CDR3 DNA reads TGTGCCAGCAGCTTATATGAAAATTCACCCCTCCACTTT.

The chain combines TRBV7-2 with TRBJ2-1, with D hard to call. V was shortened by 1 base and J by 9 bases, with 7 bases between the two germline ends. CDR1 and CDR2 from the germline V gene are SGHTA and FQGNSA. The CDR3 is 12 residues long. Here the CDR3 DNA reads TGTGCCAGCAGCTTAGAGTTTACTGAGCAGTTCTTC. This encodes CASSLEFTEQFF.

This chain joins TRBV5-4 and TRBJ1-1; a possible D gene is TRBD1 (6 bases). CDR1 SGHNT and CDR2 YYREEE come from the germline V gene (reference sequence). V was clipped by 6 bases and J by 2 bases, with 11 bases between them. There are 13 residues in the CDR3. The CDR3 sequence is CASKQDSNTEAFF. CDR3 in DNA: TGTGCCAGCAAACAGGACAGCAACACTGAAGCTTTCTTT.

The V and J genes are TRBV29-1 and TRBJ2-7; TRBD1 matches 12 bases. Germline CDR1 reads SQVTM; CDR2 reads ANQGSEA. V lost 3 bases and J lost 5; bases outside the gene matches: 14. The CDR3 is 17 amino acids. DNA for the CDR3: TGCAGCGTTGACTCAACCGGGACAGGGGGCGTCGGGGACGAGCAGTACTTC. It specifies CSVDSTGTGGVGDEQYF.

The rearrangement links TRBV30 to TRBJ2-7, with D tentatively TRBD2 (6 bases). CDR1 GTSNPN and CDR2 SVGIG come from the germline V gene (reference sequence). V was pared by 4 bases and J by 0 bases, with 13 bases between. The CDR3 extends over 14 amino acids. The CDR3 nucleotides are TGTGCCTGGAACCGACTAGGTCCCTCCTACGAGCAGTACTTC. This encodes CAWNRLGPSYEQYF.

The sample holds a few counts of this clone. The chain combines TRBV10-3 with TRBJ1-2, with TRBD1 identical over 9 bases. CDR1 and CDR2 from the germline V gene are ENHRY and SYGVKD. The V and J ends lost 2 bases and 4 bases, in that order; junction bases with no gene match: 5. The CDR3 runs 15 residues. The DNA for the CDR3 is TGTGCCATCAGTGAGCCGGGACAGGGAATCTATGGCTACACCTTC. This sequence encodes CAISEPGQGIYGYTF.

The chain carries TRBV4-2 and TRBJ1-1; D may be TRBD1 (5 bases). The germline V gene encodes CDR1 LGHNA and CDR2 YNFKEQ. The CDR3 spans 15 residues. V was clipped by 0 bases and J by 1 base, with 9 bases between them. In DNA form, the CDR3 reads TGTGCCAGCAGCCAAGAGGCAGGGAGGAACACTGAAGCTTTCTTT. Amino acid sequence: CASSQEAGRNTEAFF.

To note about this clone: This CDR3 is also generated by other DNA sequences in the sample. The chain recombines TRBV5-6 with TRBJ2-1; 7 nucleotides match TRBD1. The CDR3 has 16 amino acids. Germline assignment: CDR1 SGHDT and CDR2 YYEEEE. The ends lost 2 bases at V and 3 bases at J; junction bases unmatched: 8. The CDR3 DNA reads TGTGCCAGCAGCTTCACAGGGGCCAATCTCTACAATGAGCAGTTCTTC. It translates to CASSFTGANLYNEQFF.

The table lists this clone with a few counts. The rearrangement joins TRBV7-9 to TRBJ1-2; D not resolved. The germline CDR1 and CDR2 sequences are SEHNR and FQNEAQ (reference sequence). CDR3 length: 12 amino acids. V was shortened by 1 base and J by 6 bases, with 6 bases between the two germline ends. The CDR3 region is CASSLEGHGYTF. The CDR3 DNA is TGTGCCAGCAGCTTAGAGGGCCATGGCTACACCTTC.

V and J are TRBV5-5 and TRBJ2-1, with a weak D call TRBD1 (5 bases). Per germline, CDR1 SGHKS and CDR2 YYEKEE (reference sequence). With 2 bases removed from V and 8 bases from J, the gap between germline ends came to 14 bases. The CDR3 contains 14 residues. The DNA of the CDR3 is TGTGCCAGCAGCTTATCGACAGTGATCGATGAGCAGTTCTTC. It yields the protein CASSLSTVIDEQFF. The full variable domain, completed using reference TRBV5-5 and TRBJ2-1, is DAGVTQSPTHLIKTRGQQVTLRCSPISGHKSVSWYQQVLGQGPQFIFQYYEKEERGRGNFPDRFSARQFPNYSSELNVNALLLGDSALYLCASSLSTVIDEQFFGPGTRLTVL.

This sequence joins TRBV7-3 and TRBJ1-2; D gene uncertain. This CDR3 contains 13 residues. V shed 4 bases and J shed 6 bases, with 12 bases lying between them. The germline V gene has CDR1 SGHTA and CDR2 FQGTGA. The DNA of the CDR3 is TGTGCCAGCAGCTCCGCCAATGGGGATGGCTACACCTTC. Its protein is CASSSANGDGYTF.

The chain is built from TRBV6-6 and TRBJ2-7; TRBD1 agrees at 7 bases. The CDR3 has 15 amino acids. From germline, CDR1 is MNHNY and CDR2 SVGAGI (reference sequence). The junction had 7 bases not matched to a gene; V was cut back by 2 bases and J by 3 bases. CDR3 sequence reads: CASSYPGQASYEQYF. In DNA, the CDR3 is TGTGCCAGCAGTTACCCCGGACAGGCAAGCTACGAGCAGTACTTC.

This clone has just a few counts. The chain has TRBV7-3 and TRBJ2-1; D perhaps matches TRBD1 (5 bases). The CDR3 runs to 13 residues. CDR1 and CDR2 from the germline V gene are SGHTA and FQGTGA. The V end was cut by 2 bases, the J end by 5 bases, with 7 bases between. The DNA for the CDR3 is TGTGCCAGCAGCTTAGGGGCCGACAATGAGCAGTTCTTC. Its translation: CASSLGADNEQFF.

The chain uses TRBV4-3 and TRBJ2-5, with D unclear. The V and J ends lost 0 bases and 0 bases respectively, with 11 bases between them. The germline gives CDR1 LGHNA, CDR2 YSLEER. The CDR3 spans 16 residues. CDR3 in amino acids: CASSQDGPPYQETQYF. Here the CDR3 DNA reads TGCGCCAGCAGCCAAGATGGTCCCCCGTACCAAGAGACCCAGTACTTC.

This rearrangement joins TRBV4-3 to TRBJ2-7; TRBD1 might be the D (6 bases). Germline V gene data show CDR1 as LGHNA and CDR2 as YSLEER. The CDR3 spans 15 residues. V shed 3 bases and J shed 6 bases, with 18 bases lying between them. The CDR3 DNA sequence: TGCGCCAGCAGCCAGGACACAAACAGGGTTAGCGAGCAGTACTTC. Its protein is CASSQDTNRVSEQYF.

This chain joins TRBV4-1 and TRBJ2-3, with D hard to call. CDR3 length: 12 amino acids. Per germline, CDR1 MGHRA and CDR2 YSYEKL. Trimming cost V 3 bases and J 5 bases, with 6 bases left between them. The chain's CDR3 is CASSHPQDTQYF. The CDR3, as DNA: TGCGCCAGCAGCCACCCCCAAGATACGCAGTATTTT.

This clone was picked up a small number of times. The chain has TRBV19 and TRBJ1-2, with a tentative D call TRBD1 (5 bases). Trimming stripped 5 bases from V and 4 bases from J, with 14 bases between. The germline gives CDR1 LNHDA, CDR2 SQIVND (reference sequence). This CDR3 has 14 residues. The CDR3 nucleotides are TGTGCCAGTAGTCAGCTGGTACAGGTCTATGGCTACACCTTC. Amino acids: CASSQLVQVYGYTF.

The chain uses TRBV7-2 and TRBJ2-7; a weak D match, TRBD2 (6 bases). The CDR3 length is 16 residues. Germline V gene data show CDR1 as SGHTA and CDR2 as FQGNSA. Trimming shortened V by 4 bases and J by 0 bases, and 16 bases separated the two germline ends. The CDR3 is CASSYGGGVLSYEQYF. CDR3 coding DNA: TGTGCCAGCAGCTACGGGGGTGGGGTTCTCTCCTACGAGCAGTACTTC.

This sequence joins TRBV6-2 or TRBV6-3 and TRBJ2-2; 12 nucleotides match TRBD2. The CDR3 sequence is 19 residues long. Per germline, CDR1 MNHEY and CDR2 SVGEGT. Trimming cost V 0 bases and J 4 bases; bases outside gene matches: 9. The CDR3 DNA sequence: TGTGCCAGCAGTTACTCGAGGTCTAGCGGGAGGGCGGTCACCGGGGAGCTGTTTTTT. Translated, it gives CASSYSRSSGRAVTGELFF.

This clone was found once. V and J are TRBV10-3 and TRBJ1-2; tentative D call: TRBD1 (5 bases). V lost 7 bases and J 6 bases, leaving 21 bases between the germline ends. The germline gives CDR1 ENHRY, CDR2 SYGVKD. The CDR3 covers 15 residues. The CDR3 here is CAITPRWGSAHGYTF. The CDR3 DNA follows: TGTGCCATCACCCCCCGGTGGGGGTCGGCTCATGGCTACACCTTC.